A single sample is the source of the 10 T cell receptor beta chains below, sequenced in a study of shared T cell receptors in the human thymus. Some clones are missing from TCRdb's copy, which holds only in-frame ones; the method was immunoSEQ multiplex PCR. The top ten clones hold around 0.0099% of a sample with 650,000 to 950,000 clones, over 75% of them seen once. In addition, the sample was reused for a study of human thymus T cells.

Sequenced: thymocytes. The receptors originated from a girl less than two years old with a congenital heart defect.

This clone was recorded a few times. The chain recombines TRBV18 with TRBJ1-4; D call uncertain. The length of the CDR3 is 14 residues. V lost 1 base and J lost 8, with 11 bases in between. The germline CDR1 and CDR2 sequences are KGHSH and LQKENI. CDR3 sequence: CASSPREPGEKLFF. The CDR3 DNA follows: TGTGCCAGCTCACCACGCGAACCGGGGGAAAAACTGTTTTTT.

This chain connects TRBV29-1 to TRBJ2-7; 13 bases fit TRBD2. V shed 6 bases and J 4 bases; nucleotides not matched to a gene: 3. The CDR3 totals 13 residues. Germline-derived CDR1 and CDR2 are SQVTM and ANQGSEA. The CDR3 DNA follows: TGCAGCGTCTGGACTAGCGGGGGTTACGAGCAGTACTTC. Translation gives CSVWTSGGYEQYF.

In this sample, this clone turned up a few times. The rearrangement uses TRBV5-4 and TRBJ2-2, with D tentatively TRBD1 (6 bases). Germline V lookup: CDR1 SGHNT, CDR2 YYREEE (reference sequence). This CDR3 has 15 residues. Trimming pared 2 bases from V and 6 bases from J, leaving 14 bases between. The CDR3 here is CASSLWTERAGELFF. The DNA for the CDR3 is TGTGCCAGCAGCTTATGGACAGAGAGGGCCGGGGAGCTGTTTTTT.

J is TRBJ1-2 and V is TRBV13; a possible D gene is TRBD1 (5 bases). The germline V and J ends were trimmed by 5 bases and 6 bases, with 13 bases remaining between them. The CDR3 runs to 13 residues. Germline V CDR1 and CDR2: PRHDT, FYEKMQ (reference sequence). The CDR3 nucleotides are TGTGCCAGCAGCCTGACAGTACGCAATGGCTACACCTTC. Translated: CASSLTVRNGYTF. Full variable domain (remainder filled in from reference TRBV13 and TRBJ1-2): AAGVIQSPRHLIKEKRETATLKCYPIPRHDTVYWYQQGPGQDPQFLISFYEKMQSDKGSIPDRFSAQQFSDYHSELNMSSLELGDSALYFCASSLTVRNGYTFGSGTRLTVV.

The chain recombines TRBV9 with TRBJ2-2, with 7 bases matching TRBD2. Trimming cost V 0 bases and J 7 bases; bases outside gene matches: 6. Germline assignment: CDR1 SGDLS and CDR2 YYNGEE. The CDR3 consists of 15 residues. In nucleotides, the CDR3 is TGTGCCAGCAGCGTAGGTGGGGGGGACTTCGGGGAGCTGTTTTTT. Translated: CASSVGGGDFGELFF. Full variable domain (outside the CDR3, taken from reference TRBV9 and TRBJ2-2): DSGVTQTPKHLITATGQRVTLRCSPRSGDLSVYWYQQSLDQGLQFLIQYYNGEERAKGNILERFSAQQFPDLHSELNLSSLELGDSALYFCASSVGGGDFGELFFGEGSRLTVL.

This clone was recorded a few times. The chain combines TRBV5-4 with TRBJ2-4, with a possible D match to TRBD2 (6 bases). The CDR3 contains 15 residues. Trimming took off 0 bases at V and 0 bases at J, with 7 bases between the two ends. Per germline, CDR1 SGHNT and CDR2 YYREEE (reference sequence). Written as DNA, the CDR3 is TGTGCCAGCAGCTTGGGTAGCGGAGCCAAAAACATTCAGTACTTC. Translating it yields CASSLGSGAKNIQYF.

This sequence joins TRBV19 and TRBJ2-1, with 12 bases lining up with TRBD2. With 7 bases clipped from V and 0 bases from J, the junction kept 10 bases outside the gene matches. This CDR3 is 18 amino acids long. Germline assignment: CDR1 LNHDA and CDR2 SQIVND (reference sequence). The CDR3 bases are TGTGCCAGTACCCTCGGGACTAGCGGGTGGAGCTCCTACAATGAGCAGTTCTTC. It yields the protein CASTLGTSGWSSYNEQFF.

This chain links TRBV19 with TRBJ2-7, with D maybe TRBD1 (6 bases). CDR1 and CDR2 from the germline V gene are LNHDA and SQIVND (reference sequence). With 7 bases removed from V and 0 bases from J, the gap between germline ends came to 19 bases. This CDR3 contains 16 residues. In nucleotides, the CDR3 is TGTGCCAGTATGCCAGGGGCCCTGAGGACCTCCTACGAGCAGTACTTC. It translates to CASMPGALRTSYEQYF.

The rearrangement joins TRBV10-1 to TRBJ2-2; D is possibly TRBD1 (5 bases). CDR1 and CDR2 from the germline V gene are WNHNN and SYGVQD (reference sequence). Between the trimmed V and J ends, which lost 4 bases and 5 bases, there was a span of 20 bases. CDR3 length: 17 amino acids. CDR3 region: CASSGIDSRLETGELFF. The CDR3 nucleotides are TGCGCCAGCAGTGGAATCGACAGTAGATTAGAAACCGGGGAGCTGTTTTTT.

The sample holds one count of this clone. This chain connects TRBV7-2 to TRBJ2-4, with 10 bases fitting TRBD1. Germline assignment: CDR1 SGHTA and CDR2 FQGNSA. The CDR3 covers 16 residues. V was clipped by 3 bases and J by 9 bases; unmatched bases: 11. The CDR3: CASSLRTGGIRGIQYF. CDR3 bases: TGTGCCAGCAGCTTGAGGACAGGGGGTATACGGGGCATTCAGTACTTC.